The next 10 T cell receptor beta chains were all read from a single sample in a study of CD8 T cells in ankylosing spondylitis. Their antigen targets remain unknown. The study, taken as a whole, reports: Blood from ankylosing spondylitis patients appeared to carry a characteristic roughly 8-variant TCR beta motif.

One entry per CDR3 protein results from TCRdb running MiXCR on the 5' RACE reads. The table lists about 330,000 distinct CDR3 sequences, around 8% of them singletons. The source material was blood, either unsorted or a sorted T cell fraction (not recorded which). Every receptor here comes from a male donor with ankylosing spondylitis.

This clonotype has only a few counts. This rearrangement joins TRBV20-1 to TRBJ2-2, with 9 bases identical to TRBD2. This CDR3 spans 15 amino acids. The germline gives CDR1 DFQATT, CDR2 SNEGSKA (reference sequence). Losses at the gene ends were 3 bases for V and 3 bases for J; bases not matched to a gene: 5. The CDR3 nucleotides read TGCAGTGCTAGTGGGTCTAGCGGGGACACCGGGGAGCTGTTTTTT. It codes for CSASGSSGDTGELFF.

In this sample, this clonotype turned up many times. The chain uses TRBV19 and TRBJ2-1; a possible D gene is TRBD2 (6 bases). The CDR3 is made up of 14 amino acids. Trimming shortened V by 5 bases and J by 1 base, and 9 bases separated the two germline ends. The germline CDR1 and CDR2 sequences are LNHDA and SQIVND (reference sequence). The CDR3, as DNA: TGTGCCAGTAGTGGCCTAGCGTCCTACAATGAGCAGTTCTTC. Protein sequence: CASSGLASYNEQFF.

This clonotype was seen only a few times. V usage is TRBV2 and J usage is TRBJ1-5, with D maybe TRBD1 (5 bases). The germline V gene has CDR1 SNHLY and CDR2 FYNNEI. V lost 6 bases to trimming and J lost 7 bases, with 19 bases between them. There are 15 residues in the CDR3. Here the CDR3 DNA reads TGTGCCAGCAGCTCGCCTGCAGGGCTTGGGCAGCCCCAGCATTTT. Translating gives CASSSPAGLGQPQHF.

This clonotype has ten or more counts. V and J are TRBV6-2 or TRBV6-3 and TRBJ2-1; 10 bases match TRBD2. The J segment lost 0 bases and the V segment lost 7 bases, leaving 0 bases of the junction unmatched. CDR1 is MNHEY and CDR2 is SVGEGT in the germline V gene. The CDR3 runs to 14 residues. The CDR3 loop reads CASTSGSSYNEQFF. For the CDR3, the DNA is TGTGCCAGCACTAGCGGGAGCTCCTACAATGAGCAGTTCTTC.

V is TRBV12-3 or TRBV12-4 and J is TRBJ2-3, with D tentatively TRBD1 (6 bases). The ends were cut back, 3 bases at V and 2 bases at J, with 12 bases in the middle. The CDR3 runs to 15 residues. CDR3 amino acids: CASSFNRAHTDTQYF. The CDR3 DNA is TGTGCCAGCAGTTTTAACAGGGCCCACACAGATACGCAGTATTTT.

This clonotype was seen repeatedly, ten times or more. The chain has TRBV5-6 and TRBJ2-5; the match to TRBD2 covers 8 bases. The germline gives CDR1 SGHDT, CDR2 YYEEEE. V lost 1 base and J lost 4; bases outside the gene matches: 6. The CDR3 contains 15 residues. CDR3 loop: CASSLSGRRRETQYF. In nucleotides, the CDR3 is TGTGCCAGCAGCTTGAGCGGGAGAAGGCGAGAGACCCAGTACTTC.

This clonotype was picked up a small number of times. The genes are TRBV5-1 and TRBJ1-2; D not certain. V was cut by 0 bases and J by 6 bases, with 15 bases left in between. The germline gives CDR1 SGHRS, CDR2 YFSETQ. The CDR3 spans 15 residues. As DNA, the CDR3 is TGCGCCAGCAGCTTGGACACCCTCTGGAAAAATGGCTACACCTTC. Translating gives CASSLDTLWKNGYTF.

This clonotype has a handful of counts. The chain links TRBV9 to TRBJ2-7, with TRBD1 matching 8 bases. The CDR3 runs to 15 residues. CDR1 and CDR2 (germline): SGDLS, YYNGEE. With 4 bases clipped from V and 2 bases from J, the junction kept 8 bases outside the gene matches. Here the CDR3 reads CASSIYPGQAYEQYF. The CDR3 DNA reads as TGTGCCAGCAGCATCTACCCGGGACAGGCCTACGAGCAGTACTTC. The complete variable domain, with remaining parts taken from reference TRBV9 and TRBJ2-7, reads DSGVTQTPKHLITATGQRVTLRCSPRSGDLSVYWYQQSLDQGLQFLIQYYNGEERAKGNILERFSAQQFPDLHSELNLSSLELGDSALYFCASSIYPGQAYEQYFGPGTRLTVT.

The V call is TRBV25-1, the J call TRBJ2-7; no reliable D call. Trimming took 4 bases from V and 1 from J, leaving 11 bases between them. Germline CDR1 MGHDK, CDR2 SYGVNS. The CDR3 covers 14 residues. The CDR3 nucleotides are TGTGCCAGCAGTGCGTTCCTGGGATCCTACGAGCAGTACTTC. It translates to CASSAFLGSYEQYF.

The table lists this clonotype with a few counts. The chain recombines TRBV28 with TRBJ1-1; no reliable D call. V lost 5 bases and J lost 3, with 10 bases in between. CDR3 length equals 13 residues. The germline V gene has CDR1 MDHEN and CDR2 SYDVKM. The CDR3 loop is CASSQTFDTEAFF. DNA of the CDR3: TGTGCCAGCAGTCAAACATTTGACACTGAAGCTTTCTTT.